This TCR beta chain appears in the sequencing data of a study of control samples from healthy donors and cancer patients. Profiled with immunoSEQ multiplex PCR; TCRdb holds only in-frame clones, not every one. Of around 130,000 clones in the sample, under 95% were seen once. This clone was recorded only once. Germline V gene lookup returns CDR1 LNHNV and CDR2 YYDKDF (reference sequence). The J segment lost 3 bases and the V segment lost 0 bases, leaving 15 bases of the junction unmatched. The CDR3 contains 20 residues. This clonotype was obtained from a man between 45 and 60 years old with head and neck cancer. The sample taken for sequencing was PBMCs. This sequence joins TRBV15 and TRBJ2-1, with 9 bases that match TRBD2. The CDR3 bases are TGTGCCACCAGCAGAGAATGGGGCGGGGGGGCTTTAGAGGGCTACAATGAGCAGTTCTTC. It is translated as CATSREWGGGALEGYNEQFF.